This T cell receptor beta chain is from a study of blood T cell repertoires in COVID-19. Study information: PBMCs, B-cell-depleted T cells, or T cells provided the cDNA or gDNA that made up the material.

Germline CDR1 SGHVS, CDR2 FQNEAQ. Trimming cost V 0 bases and J 9 bases; bases outside gene matches: 9. CDR3 length: 15 residues. In the authors' workflow: The authors estimated nucleated cell counts from reference gene primer amplification. Clones were sequenced by immunoSEQ multiplex PCR, and TCRdb holds only the in-frame ones, with some missing. V and J calls and clone size are as listed in that table; D and trimming were resolved from the DNA. Of approximately 50,000 clones detected, 85% to 90% appear once; the ten largest clones hold under 6.5%. The clonotype originates from a man aged 55 to 70 with acute or convalescent COVID-19. The rearrangement joins TRBV7-8 to TRBJ2-7; 9 positions match TRBD2. Sequencing was performed on peripheral blood. The CDR3 coding sequence is TGTGCCAGCAGCTTAGCGCTTAGCGGGAGTGTGGGGCAGTACTTC. Its translation: CASSLALSGSVGQYF.